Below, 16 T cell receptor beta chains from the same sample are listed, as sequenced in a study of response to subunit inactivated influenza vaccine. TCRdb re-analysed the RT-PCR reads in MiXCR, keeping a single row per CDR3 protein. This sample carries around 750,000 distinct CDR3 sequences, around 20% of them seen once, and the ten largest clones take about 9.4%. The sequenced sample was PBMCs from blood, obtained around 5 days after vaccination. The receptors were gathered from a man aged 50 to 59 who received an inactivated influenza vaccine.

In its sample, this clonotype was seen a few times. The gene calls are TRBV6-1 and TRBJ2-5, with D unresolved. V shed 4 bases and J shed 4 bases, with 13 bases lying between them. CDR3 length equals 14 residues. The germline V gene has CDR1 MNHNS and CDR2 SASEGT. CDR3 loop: CASSGSAIGETQYF. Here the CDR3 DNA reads TGTGCCAGCAGTGGGAGTGCGATTGGAGAGACCCAGTACTTC.

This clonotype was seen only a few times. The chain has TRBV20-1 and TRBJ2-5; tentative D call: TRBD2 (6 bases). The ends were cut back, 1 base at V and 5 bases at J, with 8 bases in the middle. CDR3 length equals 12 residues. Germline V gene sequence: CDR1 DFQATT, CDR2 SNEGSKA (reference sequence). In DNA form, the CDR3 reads TGCAGTGCTAGAGGACTAGAGGAGACCCAGTACTTC. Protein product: CSARGLEETQYF.

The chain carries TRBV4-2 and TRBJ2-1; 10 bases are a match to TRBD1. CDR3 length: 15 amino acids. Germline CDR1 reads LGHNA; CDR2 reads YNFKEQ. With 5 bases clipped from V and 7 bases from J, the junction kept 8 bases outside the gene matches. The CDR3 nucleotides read TGTGCCAGCAGCGTTCGACAGGGGGCGGGAAATGAGCAGTTCTTC. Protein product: CASSVRQGAGNEQFF.

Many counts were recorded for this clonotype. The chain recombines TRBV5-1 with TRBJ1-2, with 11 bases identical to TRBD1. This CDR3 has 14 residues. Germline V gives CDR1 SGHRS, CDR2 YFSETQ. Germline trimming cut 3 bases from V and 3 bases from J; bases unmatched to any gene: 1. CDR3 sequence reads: CASSSGQGDYGYTF. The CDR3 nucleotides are TGCGCCAGCAGCTCGGGACAGGGGGACTATGGCTACACCTTC.

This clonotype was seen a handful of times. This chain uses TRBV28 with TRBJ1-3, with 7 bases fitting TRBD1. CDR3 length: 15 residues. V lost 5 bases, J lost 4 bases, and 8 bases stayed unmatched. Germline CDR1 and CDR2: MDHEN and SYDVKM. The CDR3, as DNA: TGTGCCAGCAGTACTCCAGGGGGAGGAGGAAACACCATATATTTT. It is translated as CASSTPGGGGNTIYF.

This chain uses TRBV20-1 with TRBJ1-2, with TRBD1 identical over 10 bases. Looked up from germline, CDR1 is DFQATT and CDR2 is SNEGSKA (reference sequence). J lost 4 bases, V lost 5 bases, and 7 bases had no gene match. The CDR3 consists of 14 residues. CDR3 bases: TGCAGTGCTCCCCGACAGGGGGCTGGCTATGGCTACACCTTC. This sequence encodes CSAPRQGAGYGYTF.

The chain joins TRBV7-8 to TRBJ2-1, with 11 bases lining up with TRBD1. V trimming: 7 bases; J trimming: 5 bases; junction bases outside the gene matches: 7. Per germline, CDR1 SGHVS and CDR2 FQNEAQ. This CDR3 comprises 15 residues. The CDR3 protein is CASNFGTGGNNEQFF. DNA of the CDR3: TGTGCCAGCAACTTTGGGACAGGGGGAAACAATGAGCAGTTCTTC.

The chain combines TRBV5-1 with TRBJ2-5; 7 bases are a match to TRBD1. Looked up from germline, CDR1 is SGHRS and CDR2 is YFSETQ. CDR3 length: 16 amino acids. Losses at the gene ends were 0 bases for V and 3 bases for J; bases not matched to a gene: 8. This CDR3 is CASSLGPLRGKETQYF. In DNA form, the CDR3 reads TGCGCCAGCAGCTTGGGGCCACTCAGGGGGAAAGAGACCCAGTACTTC.

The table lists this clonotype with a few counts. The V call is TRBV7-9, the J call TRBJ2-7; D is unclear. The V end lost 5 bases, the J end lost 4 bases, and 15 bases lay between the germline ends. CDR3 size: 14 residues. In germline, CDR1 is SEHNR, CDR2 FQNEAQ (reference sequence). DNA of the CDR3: TGTGCCAGCAGCCCGGACCTTGTGTGGTACGAGCAGTACTTC. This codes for CASSPDLVWYEQYF.

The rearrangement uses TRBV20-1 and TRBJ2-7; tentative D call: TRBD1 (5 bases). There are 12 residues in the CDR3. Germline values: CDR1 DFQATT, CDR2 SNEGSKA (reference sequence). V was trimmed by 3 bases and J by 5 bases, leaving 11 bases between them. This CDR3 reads CSARADRDEQYF. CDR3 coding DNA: TGCAGTGCTAGGGCCGACAGAGACGAGCAGTACTTC.

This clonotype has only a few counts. CDR3 sequence: CASSFRGRRDTEAFF. For the CDR3, the DNA is TGTGCCAGCAGCTTCAGGGGCCGGCGGGACACTGAAGCTTTCTTT. The V gene is TRBV12-3 or TRBV12-4, the J gene TRBJ1-1; D possibly corresponds to TRBD1 (6 bases). The CDR3 covers 15 residues. Trimming took off 6 bases at V and 3 bases at J, with 17 bases between the two ends.

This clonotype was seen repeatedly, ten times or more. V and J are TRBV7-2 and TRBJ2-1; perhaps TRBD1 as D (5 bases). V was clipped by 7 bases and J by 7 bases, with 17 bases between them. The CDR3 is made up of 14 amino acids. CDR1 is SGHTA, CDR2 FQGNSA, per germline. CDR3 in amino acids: CASKPTHSGNEQFF. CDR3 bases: TGTGCCAGCAAACCAACACACTCAGGGAATGAGCAGTTCTTC.

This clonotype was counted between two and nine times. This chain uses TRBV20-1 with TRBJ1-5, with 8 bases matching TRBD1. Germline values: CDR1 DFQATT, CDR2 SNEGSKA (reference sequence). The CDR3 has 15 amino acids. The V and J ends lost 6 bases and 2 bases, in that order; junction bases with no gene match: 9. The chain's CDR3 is CSALDRGYRNQPQHF. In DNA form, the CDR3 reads TGCAGTGCCTTAGACAGGGGCTATCGCAATCAGCCCCAGCATTTT.

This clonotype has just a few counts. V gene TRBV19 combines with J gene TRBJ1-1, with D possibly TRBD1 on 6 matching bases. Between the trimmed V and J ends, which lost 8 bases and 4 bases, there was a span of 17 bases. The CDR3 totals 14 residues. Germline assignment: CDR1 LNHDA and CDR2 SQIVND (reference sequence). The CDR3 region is CASSYREGVTEAFF. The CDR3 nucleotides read TGTGCCAGTTCCTACAGGGAAGGGGTCACTGAAGCTTTCTTT.

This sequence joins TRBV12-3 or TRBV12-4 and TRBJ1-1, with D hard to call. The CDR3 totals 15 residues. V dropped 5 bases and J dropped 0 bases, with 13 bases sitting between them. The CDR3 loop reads CASSLTPLMNTEAFF. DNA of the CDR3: TGTGCCAGCAGTCTTACCCCGCTCATGAACACTGAAGCTTTCTTT.

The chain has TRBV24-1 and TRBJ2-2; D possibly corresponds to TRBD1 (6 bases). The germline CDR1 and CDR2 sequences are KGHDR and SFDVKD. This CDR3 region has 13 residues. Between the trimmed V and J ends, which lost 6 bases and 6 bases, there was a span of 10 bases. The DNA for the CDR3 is TGTGCCACCAGTTTACAGGGTCCCGGGGAGCTGTTTTTT. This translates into CATSLQGPGELFF.